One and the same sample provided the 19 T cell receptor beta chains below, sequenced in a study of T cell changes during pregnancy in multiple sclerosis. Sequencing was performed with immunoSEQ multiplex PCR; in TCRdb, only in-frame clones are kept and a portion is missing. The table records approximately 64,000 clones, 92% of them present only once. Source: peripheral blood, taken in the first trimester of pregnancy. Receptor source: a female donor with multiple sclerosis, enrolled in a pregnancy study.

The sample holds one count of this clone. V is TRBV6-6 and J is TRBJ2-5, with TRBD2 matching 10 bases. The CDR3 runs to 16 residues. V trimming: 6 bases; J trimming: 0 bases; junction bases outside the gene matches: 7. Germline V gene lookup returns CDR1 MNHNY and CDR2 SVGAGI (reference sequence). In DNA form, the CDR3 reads TGTGCCAGCAGAAAACCGGGACTAGCGCACCAAGAGACCCAGTACTTC. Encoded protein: CASRKPGLAHQETQYF.

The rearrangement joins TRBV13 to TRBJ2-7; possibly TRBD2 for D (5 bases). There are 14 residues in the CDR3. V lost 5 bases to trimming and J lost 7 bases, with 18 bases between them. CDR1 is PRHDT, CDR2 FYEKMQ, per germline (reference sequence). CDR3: CASSHGRLAGEQYF. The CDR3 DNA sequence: TGTGCCAGCAGCCACGGCCGGCTAGCTGGTGAGCAGTACTTC. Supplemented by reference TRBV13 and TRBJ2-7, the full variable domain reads AAGVIQSPRHLIKEKRETATLKCYPIPRHDTVYWYQQGPGQDPQFLISFYEKMQSDKGSIPDRFSAQQFSDYHSELNMSSLELGDSALYFCASSHGRLAGEQYFGPGTRLTVT.

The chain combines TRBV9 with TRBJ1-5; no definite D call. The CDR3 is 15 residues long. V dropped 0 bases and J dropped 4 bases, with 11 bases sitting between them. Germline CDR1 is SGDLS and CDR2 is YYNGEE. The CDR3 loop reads CASSVAPGSNQPQHF. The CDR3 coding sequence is TGTGCCAGCAGCGTAGCTCCAGGAAGTAATCAGCCCCAGCATTTT.

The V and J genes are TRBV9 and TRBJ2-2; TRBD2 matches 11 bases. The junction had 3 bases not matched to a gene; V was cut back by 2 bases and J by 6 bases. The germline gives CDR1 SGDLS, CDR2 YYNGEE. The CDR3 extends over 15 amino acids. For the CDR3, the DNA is TGTGCCAGCAGCGTCGGGACTAGCGGTGCCGGGGAGCTGTTTTTT. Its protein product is CASSVGTSGAGELFF.

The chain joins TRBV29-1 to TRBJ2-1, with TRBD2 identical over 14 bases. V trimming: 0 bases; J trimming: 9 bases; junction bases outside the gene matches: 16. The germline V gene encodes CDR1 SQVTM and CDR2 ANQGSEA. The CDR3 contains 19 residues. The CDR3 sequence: CSVEDLLGLAGVVGGEQFF. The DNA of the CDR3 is TGCAGCGTTGAAGATCTCCTGGGACTAGCGGGAGTGGTGGGGGGTGAGCAGTTCTTC.

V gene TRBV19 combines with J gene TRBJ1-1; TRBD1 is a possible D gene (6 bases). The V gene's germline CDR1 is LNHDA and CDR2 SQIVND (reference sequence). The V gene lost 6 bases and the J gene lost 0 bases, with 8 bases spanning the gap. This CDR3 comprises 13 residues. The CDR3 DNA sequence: TGTGCCAGTAGAGGGGGTATGAACACTGAAGCTTTCTTT. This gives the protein CASRGGMNTEAFF.

The CDR3 region is CASSAPIGMETQYF. The CDR3 DNA sequence: TGTGCCAGCAGTGCCCCGATCGGGATGGAGACCCAGTACTTC. The rearrangement uses TRBV2 and TRBJ2-5; weak D call: TRBD2 (5 bases). The length of the CDR3 is 14 residues. Trimming cost V 4 bases and J 5 bases, with 14 bases left between them. Germline CDR1 SNHLY, CDR2 FYNNEI.

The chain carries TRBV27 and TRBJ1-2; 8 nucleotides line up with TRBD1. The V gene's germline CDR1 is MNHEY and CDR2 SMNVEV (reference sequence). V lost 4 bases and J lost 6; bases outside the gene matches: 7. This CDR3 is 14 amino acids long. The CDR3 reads CASSSGQGHHGYTF. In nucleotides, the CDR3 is TGTGCCAGCAGTTCCGGACAGGGTCATCATGGCTACACCTTC.

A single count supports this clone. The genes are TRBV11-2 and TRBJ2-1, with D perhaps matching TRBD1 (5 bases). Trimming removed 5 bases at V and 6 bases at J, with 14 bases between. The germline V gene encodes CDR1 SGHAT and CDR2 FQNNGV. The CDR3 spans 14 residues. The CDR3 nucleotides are TGTGCCAGCAGCCGTTCCAGGGTCCTCAATGAGCAGTTCTTC. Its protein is CASSRSRVLNEQFF.

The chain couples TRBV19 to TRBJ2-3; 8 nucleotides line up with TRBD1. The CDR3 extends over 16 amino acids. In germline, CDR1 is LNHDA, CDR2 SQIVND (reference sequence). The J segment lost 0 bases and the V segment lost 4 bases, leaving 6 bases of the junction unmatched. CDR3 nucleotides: TGTGCCAGTAGTACACAGGGGGTAACTAGCACAGATACGCAGTATTTT. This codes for CASSTQGVTSTDTQYF.

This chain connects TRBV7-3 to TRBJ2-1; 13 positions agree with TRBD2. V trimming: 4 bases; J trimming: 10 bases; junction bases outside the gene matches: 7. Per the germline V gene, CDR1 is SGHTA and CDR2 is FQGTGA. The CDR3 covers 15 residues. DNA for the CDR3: TGTGCCAGCAGCTCAGGACTAGCGGGAGTAGGAGAGCAGTTCTTC. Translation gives CASSSGLAGVGEQFF.

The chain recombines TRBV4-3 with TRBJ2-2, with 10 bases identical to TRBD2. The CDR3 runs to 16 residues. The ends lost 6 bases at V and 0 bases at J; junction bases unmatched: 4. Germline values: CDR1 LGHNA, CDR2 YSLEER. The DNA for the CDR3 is TGCGCCAGCAGTCGGACTAGCGGAGCGAACACCGGGGAGCTGTTTTTT. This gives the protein CASSRTSGANTGELFF.

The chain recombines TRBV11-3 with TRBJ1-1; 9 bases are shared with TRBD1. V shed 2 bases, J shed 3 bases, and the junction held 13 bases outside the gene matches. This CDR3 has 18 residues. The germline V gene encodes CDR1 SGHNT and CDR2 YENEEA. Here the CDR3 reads CASSLIVGTGSLDTEAFF. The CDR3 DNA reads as TGTGCCAGCAGCTTAATAGTCGGGACAGGGAGTTTGGACACTGAAGCTTTCTTT.

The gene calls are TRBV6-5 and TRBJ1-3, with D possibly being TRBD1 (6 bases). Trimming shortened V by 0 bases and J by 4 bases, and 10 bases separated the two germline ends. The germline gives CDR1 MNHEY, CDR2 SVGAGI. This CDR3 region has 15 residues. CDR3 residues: CASSYSRGQGNTIYF. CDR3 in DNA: TGTGCCAGCAGTTACTCGAGAGGACAGGGAAACACCATATATTTT.

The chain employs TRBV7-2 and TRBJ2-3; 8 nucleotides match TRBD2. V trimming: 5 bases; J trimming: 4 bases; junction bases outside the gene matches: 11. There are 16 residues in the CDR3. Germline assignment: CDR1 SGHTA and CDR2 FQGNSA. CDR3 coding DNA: TGTGCCAGCAGCCCAGCGGGAAGCGGGAGTGCAGATACGCAGTATTTT. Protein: CASSPAGSGSADTQYF. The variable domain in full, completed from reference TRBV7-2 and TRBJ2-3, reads GAGVSQSPSNKVTEKGKDVELRCDPISGHTALYWYRQSLGQGLEFLIYFQGNSAPDKSGLPSDRFSAERTGGSVSTLTIQRTQQEDSAVYLCASSPAGSGSADTQYFGPGTRLTVL.

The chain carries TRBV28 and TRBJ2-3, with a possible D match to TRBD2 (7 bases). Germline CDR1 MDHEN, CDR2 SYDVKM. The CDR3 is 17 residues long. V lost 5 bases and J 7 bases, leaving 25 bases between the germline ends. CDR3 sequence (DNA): TGTGCCAGCAGTCCCACTGGGTCCGGGGGGCTTTATCATACGCAGTATTTT. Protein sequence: CASSPTGSGGLYHTQYF.

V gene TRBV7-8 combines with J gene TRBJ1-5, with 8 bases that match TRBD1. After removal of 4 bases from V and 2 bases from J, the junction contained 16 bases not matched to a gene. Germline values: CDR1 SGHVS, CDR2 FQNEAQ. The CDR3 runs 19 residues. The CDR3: CASSWAAGRGLGGNQPQHF. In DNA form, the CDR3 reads TGTGCCAGCAGCTGGGCAGCGGGCAGGGGGCTTGGAGGCAATCAGCCCCAGCATTTT.

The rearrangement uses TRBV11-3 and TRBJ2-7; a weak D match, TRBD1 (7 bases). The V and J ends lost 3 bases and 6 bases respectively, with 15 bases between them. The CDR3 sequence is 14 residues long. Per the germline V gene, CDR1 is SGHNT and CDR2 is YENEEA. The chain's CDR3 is CASSLDPGGSEQYF. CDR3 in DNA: TGTGCCAGCAGCTTGGACCCAGGGGGGTCCGAGCAGTACTTC.

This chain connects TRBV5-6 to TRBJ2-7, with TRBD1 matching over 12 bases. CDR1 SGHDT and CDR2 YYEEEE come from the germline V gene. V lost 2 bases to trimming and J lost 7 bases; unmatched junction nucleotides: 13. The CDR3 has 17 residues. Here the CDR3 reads CASSFFSGTGGVGEQYF. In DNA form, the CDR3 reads TGTGCCAGCAGCTTTTTCTCCGGGACAGGGGGCGTCGGGGAGCAGTACTTC.